This is a list of T cell receptor beta chains from one sample in a study of T cells expressing NK-cell markers. TCRdb processed the 5' RACE reads again and assigns one entry to each CDR3 protein, with no DNA. Recorded for this sample: a few hundred thousand distinct CDR3 sequences. Sequenced: blood T cells: a sorted CD56 or NKG2C T cell subset, CD4+ or CD8+ T cells, or bulk PBMC T cells (not recorded which). The receptor set was obtained from a woman aged 45-65 years in good health. CDR3s include the opening cysteine and the closing phenylalanine or tryptophan.

>TRBJ2-1|TRBV6-1
CASSGERGLYNEQFF
>TRBJ1-1|TRBV29-1
CSVNQHQGSATEAFF
>TRBJ2-1|TRBV7-9
CASSNTQNSQGRDEQFF
>TRBJ2-1|TRBV12-3/TRBV12-4
CASSQRSGTSGGSSYNEQFF
>TRBJ2-1|TRBV10-3
CAISGLAGSNNEQFF
>TRBJ2-1|TRBV27
CASSSPLAGERNEQFF
>TRBJ2-4|TRBV24-1
CATSDVGRGDIQYF
>TRBJ2-1|TRBV5-1
CASSSDQLHNEQFF
>TRBJ2-1|TRBV14
CASSRSFINNEQFF
>TRBJ2-2|TRBV3-1
CASSQTSGLAGGPDGELFF
>TRBJ1-2|TRBV6-6
CASSLAAGYGYTF
>TRBJ2-1|TRBV20-1
CSVTSGLAEYNEQFF
>TRBJ2-4|TRBV4-1
CASSAGLERGNIQYF
>TRBJ2-5|TRBV9
CASSVRDQETQYF
>TRBJ2-2|TRBV3-1
CASSQGATHTGELFF
>TRBJ2-6|TRBV5-4
CATSRQASSGANVLTF
>TRBJ2-7|TRBV7-2
CASSRTGVAYEQYF
>TRBJ1-2|TRBV11-2
CASSLDQGGFGDGYTF
>TRBJ2-1|TRBV14
CASSQELDRHEQFF
>TRBJ1-5|TRBV29-1
CSVIWTDSNQPQHF
>TRBJ1-5|TRBV30
CAWSLLGQSNQPQHF
>TRBJ1-1|TRBV6-5
CASSYIRTGRSTEAFF
>TRBJ2-1|TRBV6-5
CASRVQGAQVNEQFF
>TRBJ2-7|TRBV6-1
CASSDEYGSYEQYF
>TRBJ1-4|TRBV9
CASSIQGANEKLFF
>TRBJ2-7|TRBV10-3
CAISGYEGGYEQYF
>TRBJ2-5|TRBV20-1
CSARRDRGQIQETQYF
>TRBJ2-2|TRBV5-1
CASSLTGNVGELFF
>TRBJ1-6|TRBV27
CASARTGQSPLHF
>TRBJ2-1|TRBV5-5
CASSPERGSAEQFF
>TRBJ2-7|TRBV4-1
CASSQGGTRSSYEQYF
>TRBJ2-2|TRBV4-1
CASSQATATTGELFF
>TRBJ2-3|TRBV7-6
CASSPVTGIVTDTQYF
>TRBJ2-3|TRBV5-1
CASSLEAGGPNTQYF
>TRBJ1-1|TRBV28
CAIQRVANTEAFF
>TRBJ2-1|TRBV20-1
CSARGRGLQFF
>TRBJ1-1|TRBV6-5
CASSYSQGFENTEAFF
>TRBJ2-7|TRBV28
CATGDTYYEQYF
>TRBJ2-3|TRBV9
CASSVVAGAPPGSTDTQYF
>TRBJ2-1|TRBV5-1
CASSFFSGSNNEQFF
>TRBJ2-2|TRBV3-1
CASSQIGGTSGSWTGELFF
>TRBJ1-3|TRBV15
CATSRDRRGLNTIYF
>TRBJ1-1|TRBV7-9
CASSLPTGSSWGTEAFF
>TRBJ1-1|TRBV12-3/TRBV12-4
CASTRGPSGGAFF
>TRBJ2-2|TRBV6-5
CASSVGSDTGELFF
>TRBJ2-3|TRBV5-1
CASSYFRADTQYF
>TRBJ2-3|TRBV7-9
CASSVTGGGGDTQYF
>TRBJ2-2|TRBV6-6
CASSRQGVLPGELFF
>TRBJ1-4|TRBV24-1
CATSDTGTGGEKLFF